A selection of T cell receptor beta chains follows, all from one sample in a study of spatial heterogeneity in lung cancer. TCRdb reprocessed the 5' RACE reads with MiXCR, giving one entry per CDR3 protein. The sample lists 20,000 to 30,000 distinct CDR3 sequences, around 4.7% occurring once. Sequenced material: PBMCs, taken at surgery. The receptors were gathered from a male donor with early-stage non-small cell lung cancer. Each CDR3 is given with its conserved first and last residue. Clone size is shown for a subset of rows, as once, few, many or a class of expanded clone.

V	size	J	CDR3
TRBV20-1	many	TRBJ1-2	CSARDAGKFYGYTF
TRBV6-5	many	TRBJ2-1	CASSYPGLAGGPVNEQFF
TRBV20-1	many	TRBJ2-7	CSAPRDRTSGSLDEQYF
TRBV5-1	-	TRBJ1-6	CASSSGTGGSDSPLHF
TRBV6-6	many	TRBJ1-6	CASSYDSGTSSSYNSPLHF
TRBV6-5	many	TRBJ2-2	CASSFRRTGGTGELFF
TRBV7-3	many	TRBJ2-3	CASSFGDTQYF
TRBV5-1	many	TRBJ2-3	CASSFKGSIPDTQYF
TRBV11-2	many	TRBJ2-7	CASQTQGGGYEQYF
TRBV20-1	-	TRBJ1-1	CSARGGLDRRDGNSEAFF
TRBV6-5	-	TRBJ1-5	CASRGTGYQPQHF
TRBV9	many	TRBJ2-3	CASSVRPGPGEADTQYF
TRBV6-2/TRBV6-3	many	TRBJ1-5	CASSLTGVGGQPQHF
TRBV3-1	many	TRBJ2-1	CASSQGVVMYEQFF
TRBV3-1	many	TRBJ2-1	CASSQRLASRYNEQFF
TRBV30	-	TRBJ2-1	CAWASVSYNEQFF
TRBV12-3/TRBV12-4	few	TRBJ1-3	CASSKRTGITGNTIYF
TRBV7-8	medium-sized	TRBJ1-5	CASSFRDREDQPQHF
TRBV19	-	TRBJ1-5	CASSIGVMVGINQPQHF
TRBV5-1	many	TRBJ2-1	CASSLTSGVYNEQFF
TRBV30	few	TRBJ1-4	CAWSKRRFGKLFF
TRBV12-3/TRBV12-4	many	TRBJ1-1	CASSSDRGEAFF
TRBV28	many	TRBJ2-3	CASTSSGAQAAREDTQYF
TRBV12-3/TRBV12-4	many	TRBJ1-4	CASSIRGELFF
TRBV7-2	many	TRBJ2-2	CASSPTYGTGELFF
TRBV5-1	medium-sized	TRBJ2-3	CASSLSRGSTDTQYF
TRBV5-1	many	TRBJ1-4	CASGVGQGRIEKLFF
TRBV15	many	TRBJ1-3	CATSRETPQAQNTIYF
TRBV30	many	TRBJ2-5	CAWRDPFGSGWTQYF
TRBV6-1	many	TRBJ2-7	CASKAATGGIAYEQYF
TRBV30	many	TRBJ1-2	CAWGDRANYGYTF
TRBV28	many	TRBJ2-5	CASRPGDQETQYF
TRBV6-6	many	TRBJ1-4	CASSYSLRDEKLFF
TRBV12-3/TRBV12-4	many	TRBJ2-2	CASRPGLRNTGELFF
TRBV6-5	-	TRBJ2-1	CASSYRASGGFEQFF
TRBV6-2/TRBV6-3	many	TRBJ1-5	CASSYGNQPQHF
TRBV9	many	TRBJ2-1	CASSVGAGWRDNEQFF
TRBV7-9	medium-sized	TRBJ2-3	CASSTPGDTQYF
TRBV6-5	-	TRBJ2-1	CASSHSPTGSSYNEQFF
TRBV5-1	many	TRBJ1-1	CASSIDQNTEAFF
TRBV5-1	-	TRBJ1-5	CASSFGQAGNQPQHF
TRBV3-1	many	TRBJ2-2	CASSLHTGELFF
TRBV5-1	many	TRBJ2-1	CASSFGAGATYNEQFF
TRBV7-6	many	TRBJ2-1	CASSRSGNSYNEQFF
TRBV18	many	TRBJ2-5	CASSLGQVETQYF
TRBV28	many	TRBJ2-7	CASSLISTTSAHEQYF
TRBV7-2	few	TRBJ2-2	CASIQPGLAATGELFF
TRBV28	many	TRBJ2-5	CASSLNLGPGETQYF
TRBV27	-	TRBJ1-4	CASSYGPGRGEKLFF
TRBV28	medium-sized	TRBJ1-6	CASSLFTSPLHF
TRBV20-1	many	TRBJ2-1	CSARPGQTYNEQFF
TRBV9	many	TRBJ1-3	CASTLDSAGNTIYF
TRBV19	many	TRBJ2-4	CASNLLGAVKNIQYF
TRBV7-3	many	TRBJ1-1	CASSPLGAMNTEAFF
TRBV20-1	many	TRBJ2-3	CSAPPGGASDTQYF
TRBV6-1	many	TRBJ1-2	CASGKSTGTGSSNYGYTF
TRBV18	many	TRBJ2-3	CASAPGASTDTQYF
TRBV19	many	TRBJ2-5	CASSANRDVKTQYF